A single sample gave rise to the 30 T cell receptor beta chains below, sequenced in a study of shared clonotypes between healthy human individuals. Sequencing was performed with immunoSEQ multiplex PCR; in TCRdb, only in-frame clones are kept and a portion is missing. This sample has roughly 2.5 million clones, with around 94% found just once. The specimen sequenced was naive CD4+ T cells sorted from blood. Subset in this sample: CD45RA+ positively selected. The receptors originated from a man between 18 and 29 years old in good health.

This chain connects TRBV2 to TRBJ1-2; D remains ambiguous. This CDR3 has 14 amino acids. The V gene lost 7 bases and the J gene lost 2 bases, with 14 bases spanning the gap. Germline V gene lookup returns CDR1 SNHLY and CDR2 FYNNEI. The CDR3 loop is CASTREASNYGYTF. The CDR3 coding sequence is TGTGCCAGCACCCGAGAAGCATCGAACTATGGCTACACCTTC.

V gene TRBV15 combines with J gene TRBJ2-1; D is possibly TRBD2 (5 bases). The CDR3 is 14 amino acids. The germline CDR1 and CDR2 sequences are LNHNV and YYDKDF (reference sequence). The V end lost 6 bases, the J end lost 2 bases, and 11 bases lay between the germline ends. The CDR3 DNA reads as TGTGCCACCAGGAGGACGGGGACCTACAATGAGCAGTTCTTC. Encoded protein: CATRRTGTYNEQFF.

The J gene is TRBJ2-3, the V gene TRBV7-2, with D uncertain. The V gene's germline CDR1 is SGHTA and CDR2 FQGNSA. The CDR3 has 13 residues. V dropped 3 bases and J dropped 2 bases, with 6 bases sitting between them. CDR3 nucleotides: TGTGCCAGCAGCTTTTACCTCACAGATACGCAGTATTTT. Translated: CASSFYLTDTQYF.

In regard to this clone: Other DNA sequences from this sample encode an identical CDR3 as well. This rearrangement joins TRBV6-5 to TRBJ1-1; D is possibly TRBD1 (6 bases). From germline, CDR1 is MNHEY and CDR2 SVGAGI. The germline V and J ends were trimmed by 0 bases and 2 bases, with 7 bases remaining between them. The CDR3 spans 14 residues. CDR3 protein: CASSYSGGNTEAFF. The CDR3 DNA is TGTGCCAGCAGTTACTCAGGGGGAAACACTGAAGCTTTCTTT.

The J gene is TRBJ1-1, the V gene TRBV6-1; D unclear. In germline, CDR1 is MNHNS, CDR2 SASEGT. This CDR3 has 16 amino acids. Trimming removed 3 bases at V and 6 bases at J, with 20 bases between. The CDR3 DNA is TGTGCCAGCAGTGACCCACAACCCGGTCGGATCTCTGAAGCTTTCTTT. Amino acids: CASSDPQPGRISEAFF.

The chain joins TRBV2 to TRBJ2-5, with 7 bases matching TRBD1. CDR3 length equals 16 residues. J gave up 2 bases and V 6 bases, and 12 bases lay outside the gene matches. From germline, CDR1 is SNHLY and CDR2 FYNNEI. CDR3 bases: TGTGCCAGCAGAGATTTGAGAGGGGGCGATCAAGAGACCCAGTACTTC. This translates into CASRDLRGGDQETQYF.

The rearrangement joins TRBV15 to TRBJ2-3; 9 bases line up with TRBD1. There are 17 residues in the CDR3. V gave up 4 bases and J gave up 4 bases; unmatched junction bases: 12. Germline V gene data show CDR1 as LNHNV and CDR2 as YYDKDF (reference sequence). The CDR3 nucleotides read TGTGCCACCAGCACGGACAGGGGCCGGGAGGATGCAGATACGCAGTATTTT. It encodes CATSTDRGREDADTQYF. Full variable domain (rest looked up from reference TRBV15 and TRBJ2-3): DAMVIQNPRYQVTQFGKPVTLSCSQTLNHNVMYWYQQKSSQAPKLLFHYYDKDFNNEADTPDNFQSRRPNTSFCFLDIRSPGLGDTAMYLCATSTDRGREDADTQYFGPGTRLTVL.

This sequence joins TRBV7-2 and TRBJ1-6; D is ambiguous. The CDR3 is 13 amino acids. V was clipped by 2 bases and J by 10 bases, with 9 bases between them. CDR1 is SGHTA and CDR2 is FQGNSA in the germline V gene. The CDR3 is CASSLNSPSPLHF. The DNA for the CDR3 is TGTGCCAGCAGCTTAAACAGCCCCTCACCCCTCCACTTT.

V usage is TRBV7-2 and J usage is TRBJ2-7, with TRBD2 identical over 12 bases. The junction had 4 bases not matched to a gene; V was cut back by 5 bases and J by 2 bases. The CDR3 sequence is 15 residues long. In germline, CDR1 is SGHTA, CDR2 FQGNSA. This CDR3 is CASSPWTSGAYEQYF. CDR3 coding DNA: TGTGCCAGCAGCCCCTGGACTAGCGGGGCCTACGAGCAGTACTTC.

This sequence joins TRBV9 and TRBJ2-7; 9 nucleotides align to TRBD2. The CDR3 length is 19 residues. Germline assignment: CDR1 SGDLS and CDR2 YYNGEE. J gave up 6 bases and V 0 bases, and 19 bases lay outside the gene matches. The CDR3 nucleotides are TGTGCCAGCAGCGTAGATCTAATGGGTAGCGGGAGAGTCCCCCCCGAGCAGTACTTC. As protein: CASSVDLMGSGRVPPEQYF.

The chain combines TRBV9 with TRBJ2-1; 7 bases match TRBD2. V trimming: 5 bases; J trimming: 0 bases; junction bases outside the gene matches: 5. Germline CDR1 SGDLS, CDR2 YYNGEE. CDR3 length: 15 residues. This CDR3 is CASSLAESSYNEQFF. The CDR3, as DNA: TGTGCCAGCAGTCTAGCGGAAAGCTCCTACAATGAGCAGTTCTTC. Full variable domain (outside the CDR3, taken from reference TRBV9 and TRBJ2-1): DSGVTQTPKHLITATGQRVTLRCSPRSGDLSVYWYQQSLDQGLQFLIQYYNGEERAKGNILERFSAQQFPDLHSELNLSSLELGDSALYFCASSLAESSYNEQFFGPGTRLTVL.

This chain links TRBV11-2 with TRBJ2-1; TRBD1 matches 11 bases. The CDR3 spans 13 residues. Germline values: CDR1 SGHAT, CDR2 FQNNGV. V was pared by 4 bases and J by 15 bases, with 8 bases of the junction left unmatched. The CDR3 reads CASSSTPGTGGFF. The CDR3 nucleotides are TGTGCCAGCAGCTCCACCCCTGGGACAGGGGGGTTCTTC.

The V gene is TRBV5-6, the J gene TRBJ2-1, with 9 nucleotides matching TRBD2. The germline V gene has CDR1 SGHDT and CDR2 YYEEEE. This CDR3 region has 15 residues. J was trimmed by 8 bases and V by 0 bases; bases with no gene match: 6. The CDR3 protein is CASSLVGLAFYEQFF. CDR3 DNA: TGTGCCAGCAGCTTGGTGGGACTAGCATTCTATGAGCAGTTCTTC. The full variable domain, in which reference TRBV5-6 and TRBJ2-1 provide the parts outside the CDR3, is DAGVTQSPTHLIKTRGQQVTLRCSPKSGHDTVSWYQQALGQGPQFIFQYYEEEERQRGNFPDRFSGHQFPNYSSELNVNALLLGDSALYLCASSLVGLAFYEQFFGPGTRLTVL.

This clone was detected only a few times. J is TRBJ1-5 and V is TRBV4-1; D not certain. The CDR3 is 16 amino acids. CDR1 and CDR2 (germline): MGHRA, YSYEKL. V lost 1 base and J 7 bases, leaving 17 bases between the germline ends. CDR3 nucleotides: TGCGCCAGCAGCCAAGTCCTCTCGGGCGTCTGGCAGCCCCAGCATTTT. Translation: CASSQVLSGVWQPQHF.

Only a few counts were recorded for this clone. The sample carries other DNA sequences with the same CDR3. The chain couples TRBV5-6 to TRBJ1-1; D remains ambiguous. Per germline, CDR1 SGHDT and CDR2 YYEEEE. V was pared by 0 bases and J by 0 bases, with 6 bases between. The CDR3 is 14 amino acids. As DNA, the CDR3 is TGTGCCAGCAGCTTGGCCACATTGAACACTGAAGCTTTCTTT. It encodes CASSLATLNTEAFF. The variable domain in full, completed from reference TRBV5-6 and TRBJ1-1, reads DAGVTQSPTHLIKTRGQQVTLRCSPKSGHDTVSWYQQALGQGPQFIFQYYEEEERQRGNFPDRFSGHQFPNYSSELNVNALLLGDSALYLCASSLATLNTEAFFGQGTRLTVV.

This chain joins TRBV5-6 and TRBJ1-5; TRBD1 agrees at 9 bases. The CDR3 extends over 16 amino acids. With 5 bases clipped from V and 7 bases from J, the junction kept 13 bases outside the gene matches. CDR1 and CDR2 (germline): SGHDT, YYEEEE. The CDR3 sequence: CASSQGTGGAGQPQHF. CDR3 coding DNA: TGTGCCAGCAGTCAGGGTACAGGGGGCGCAGGGCAGCCCCAGCATTTT.

This chain connects TRBV19 to TRBJ2-3, with D perhaps matching TRBD2 (6 bases). Per germline, CDR1 LNHDA and CDR2 SQIVND (reference sequence). The CDR3 sequence is 15 residues long. The V gene lost 2 bases and the J gene lost 1 base, with 10 bases spanning the gap. The CDR3 coding sequence is TGTGCCAGTAGTATACCGGGAGAGGGCACAGATACGCAGTATTTT. It is translated as CASSIPGEGTDTQYF.

The CDR3 DNA reads as TGTGCCAGCAGCTTAGATCCCGGGAGGTTCGATGAGCAGTTCTTC. Translation gives CASSLDPGRFDEQFF. This chain links TRBV7-9 with TRBJ2-1; TRBD2 agrees at 7 bases. The CDR3 length is 15 residues. The germline gives CDR1 SEHNR, CDR2 FQNEAQ (reference sequence). Trimming at V came to 1 base and at J to 8 bases, leaving 8 bases not matched to a gene. The whole variable domain, filled in from reference TRBV7-9 and TRBJ2-1, reads DTGVSQNPRHKITKRGQNVTFRCDPISEHNRLYWYRQTLGQGPEFLTYFQNEAQLEKSRLLSDRFSAERPKGSFSTLEIQRTEQGDSAMYLCASSLDPGRFDEQFFGPGTRLTVL.

A single count supports this clone. J is TRBJ1-5 and V is TRBV19; weak D call: TRBD1 (6 bases). The V end lost 4 bases, the J end lost 6 bases, and 22 bases lay between the germline ends. Germline-derived CDR1 and CDR2 are LNHDA and SQIVND (reference sequence). CDR3 length equals 17 residues. This chain's CDR3 is CASSTPFLGGLGQPQHF. The CDR3 nucleotides read TGTGCCAGTAGTACCCCTTTCCTGGGGGGCCTGGGTCAGCCCCAGCATTTT.

J is TRBJ2-5 and V is TRBV5-1; no clear D gene. Trimming shortened V by 0 bases and J by 1 base, and 7 bases separated the two germline ends. Germline loops: CDR1 SGHRS, CDR2 YFSETQ. CDR3 length equals 14 residues. In DNA form, the CDR3 reads TGCGCCAGCAGCTTGGGACACCTCCAAGAGACCCAGTACTTC. The encoded protein is CASSLGHLQETQYF.

In regard to this clone: This specimen includes other DNA sequences encoding the same CDR3. The CDR3 sequence is CASSLGQNTGELFF. The CDR3, as DNA: TGTGCCAGCAGCTTAGGGCAGAACACCGGGGAGCTGTTTTTT. The genes are TRBV7-9 and TRBJ2-2; D ambiguous. Per germline, CDR1 SEHNR and CDR2 FQNEAQ (reference sequence). V was trimmed by 1 base and J by 1 base, leaving 4 bases between them. The CDR3 is 14 amino acids.

This chain links TRBV15 with TRBJ1-6; no reliable D call. V lost 0 bases and J 14 bases, leaving 14 bases between the germline ends. This CDR3 region has 14 residues. Germline V gene data show CDR1 as LNHNV and CDR2 as YYDKDF (reference sequence). DNA for the CDR3: TGTGCCACCAGCAGAGATGCCGACGGCGGGTCCCTCCACTTT. Translation gives CATSRDADGGSLHF.

The CDR3 here is CASISGTGAGYTQHF. The CDR3 DNA reads TGTGCCAGCATTTCCGGGACAGGGGCCGGGTATACCCAGCATTTT. The chain employs TRBV6-1 and TRBJ1-5, with 10 bases fitting TRBD1. CDR3 length: 15 residues. V lost 7 bases to trimming and J lost 11 bases; unmatched junction nucleotides: 14. The germline V gene encodes CDR1 MNHNS and CDR2 SASEGT.

In the case of this clone: This CDR3 is also generated by other DNA sequences in the sample. This sequence joins TRBV6-6 and TRBJ2-7; TRBD2 matches 7 bases. In germline, CDR1 is MNHNY, CDR2 SVGAGI (reference sequence). The ends lost 2 bases at V and 1 base at J; junction bases unmatched: 8. This CDR3 has 16 amino acids. In DNA, the CDR3 is TGTGCCAGCAGTTACCTCTTGGGCGGGAGTTCCTACGAGCAGTACTTC. The encoded protein is CASSYLLGGSSYEQYF.

The CDR3 protein is CASRAEYTQYF. The CDR3 coding sequence is TGTGCCAGCCGCGCCGAGTATACGCAGTATTTT. This sequence joins TRBV7-2 and TRBJ2-3, with D unclear. Trimming took off 8 bases at V and 7 bases at J, with 10 bases between the two ends. Germline loops: CDR1 SGHTA, CDR2 FQGNSA. This CDR3 comprises 11 residues. The entire variable domain, with the rest obtained from reference TRBV7-2 and TRBJ2-3, is as follows: GAGVSQSPSNKVTEKGKDVELRCDPISGHTALYWYRQSLGQGLEFLIYFQGNSAPDKSGLPSDRFSAERTGGSVSTLTIQRTQQEDSAVYLCASRAEYTQYFGPGTRLTVL.

This clone appeared a few times. The CDR3 protein is CASRAANTGELFF. In nucleotides, the CDR3 is TGTGCCAGCCGCGCTGCAAACACCGGGGAGCTGTTTTTT. The rearrangement uses TRBV11-3 and TRBJ2-2; D not certain. The length of the CDR3 is 13 residues. The germline V and J ends were trimmed by 8 bases and 2 bases, with 9 bases remaining between them. Germline CDR1 and CDR2: SGHNT and YENEEA.

The chain joins TRBV7-2 to TRBJ1-6; D remains unclear. This CDR3 has 12 residues. The ends were cut back, 2 bases at V and 8 bases at J, with 4 bases in the middle. Germline assignment: CDR1 SGHTA and CDR2 FQGNSA. This CDR3 reads CASSLNDSPLHF. The CDR3 nucleotides read TGTGCCAGCAGCTTAAACGATTCACCCCTCCACTTT.

The chain recombines TRBV5-1 with TRBJ2-3; 12 positions match TRBD2. The J segment lost 0 bases and the V segment lost 0 bases, leaving 2 bases of the junction unmatched. From germline, CDR1 is SGHRS and CDR2 YFSETQ. CDR3 length equals 17 residues. The CDR3 reads CASSLATSGRSTDTQYF. The DNA for the CDR3 is TGCGCCAGCAGCTTGGCGACTAGCGGGAGAAGCACAGATACGCAGTATTTT.

This chain uses TRBV19 with TRBJ2-7; unclear D gene. The CDR3 totals 14 residues. The ends were cut back, 9 bases at V and 4 bases at J, with 19 bases in the middle. Germline CDR1 and CDR2: LNHDA and SQIVND (reference sequence). CDR3 protein: CARSPVIEPYEQYF. Here the CDR3 DNA reads TGTGCCAGATCTCCGGTTATTGAGCCATACGAGCAGTACTTC.

The CDR3 DNA reads as TGTGCCATCAGTGAGCCCCAGCGCTCTGGGGCCAACGTCCTGACTTTC. This encodes CAISEPQRSGANVLTF. The rearrangement links TRBV10-3 to TRBJ2-6; D unresolved. The CDR3 runs 16 residues. Germline V gene lookup returns CDR1 ENHRY and CDR2 SYGVKD. Deletions cut 2 bases from V and 0 bases from J, with 8 bases between.